Listed below are T cell receptor beta chains from one sample, sequenced in a study of Graves' ophthalmopathy and Graves' hyperthyroidism. TCRdb reanalysed the multiplex PCR reads using MiXCR and keeps one entry per CDR3 protein. The sample consists of about 600,000 distinct CDR3 sequences, 35% to 45% of them appearing once. The sequencing sample was made of peripheral blood or thyroid tissue (not recorded which). The receptors come from an adult man with Graves' hyperthyroidism. Both conserved end residues are part of each CDR3. D genes are given only for firm matches. Size values are once, few and many counts, or a class for expanded clones, and some rows have none.

j_call: TRBJ2-7
clone_size: few
v_call: TRBV2
d_call: TRBD1
cdr3_nt: TGTGCCAGCAGTTACCCCTCCGGACAGGGGATGTACGAGCAGTACTTC
cdr3_aa: CASSYPSGQGMYEQYF

j_call: TRBJ1-3
clone_size: NA
v_call: TRBV29-1
d_call: NA
cdr3_nt: TGCAGCTCAGAACAGGGCTCGGGAAACACCATATATTTT
cdr3_aa: CSSEQGSGNTIYF

j_call: TRBJ2-7
clone_size: NA
v_call: TRBV6-1
d_call: TRBD1
cdr3_nt: TGTGCCAGCAGTGAAAGGACAGGGGCGAACAGCGAGCAGTACTTC
cdr3_aa: CASSERTGANSEQYF

j_call: TRBJ1-2
clone_size: few
v_call: TRBV16
d_call: NA
cdr3_nt: TGTGCCTGGAGTGTATTGGACCTTTCTAACTATGGCTACACCTTC
cdr3_aa: CAWSVLDLSNYGYTF

j_call: TRBJ2-2
clone_size: many
v_call: TRBV29-1
d_call: TRBD1
cdr3_nt: TGCAGCGTTGCCCCGGGACAGAGAACCGGGGAGCTGTTTTTT
cdr3_aa: CSVAPGQRTGELFF

j_call: TRBJ2-3
clone_size: NA
v_call: TRBV6-1
d_call: NA
cdr3_nt: TGTGCCAGCAGCCCGAGGGTCCAGCGGCCGAGCACAGATACGCAGTATTTT
cdr3_aa: CASSPRVQRPSTDTQYF

j_call: TRBJ2-5
clone_size: many
v_call: TRBV5-1
d_call: NA
cdr3_nt: TGCGCCAGCAGCCTTTCAGGGAATCGAGAGACCCAGTACTTC
cdr3_aa: CASSLSGNRETQYF

j_call: TRBJ2-7
clone_size: NA
v_call: TRBV27
d_call: TRBD1
cdr3_nt: TGTGCCAGCAGCCAAGTCGCTTTCTGGACCGGGACAGGTCCCTCCTACGAGCAGTACTTC
cdr3_aa: CASSQVAFWTGTGPSYEQYF

j_call: TRBJ2-7
clone_size: many
v_call: TRBV7-2
d_call: TRBD2
cdr3_nt: TGTGCCAGCAGCCGAGGACTAGCGGGTCTTTCCTACGAGCAGTACTTC
cdr3_aa: CASSRGLAGLSYEQYF

j_call: TRBJ2-5
clone_size: many
v_call: TRBV20-1
d_call: TRBD2
cdr3_nt: TGCAGTGCTAGGTCAGGGGCTAGCGGGGGAGAGACCCAGTACTTC
cdr3_aa: CSARSGASGGETQYF

j_call: TRBJ1-2
clone_size: NA
v_call: TRBV20-1
d_call: TRBD1
cdr3_nt: TGCAGTGCGGGAGATTGGGTTGGGACAGACTATGGCTACACCTTC
cdr3_aa: CSAGDWVGTDYGYTF

j_call: TRBJ1-4
clone_size: many
v_call: TRBV25-1
d_call: TRBD1
cdr3_nt: TGTGCCAGCAGTGATCTCTCGGCCCCGGGACAGGGGCGAGAAAAACTGTTTTTT
cdr3_aa: CASSDLSAPGQGREKLFF

j_call: TRBJ2-5
clone_size: many
v_call: TRBV7-9
d_call: NA
cdr3_nt: TGTGCCAGCAGCTTATTCTCCCAAGAGACCCAGTACTTC
cdr3_aa: CASSLFSQETQYF

j_call: TRBJ2-2
clone_size: many
v_call: TRBV10-2
d_call: NA
cdr3_nt: TGCGCCAGCAGCGACATAAGGGGGACCGGGGAGCTGTTTTTT
cdr3_aa: CASSDIRGTGELFF

j_call: TRBJ2-1
clone_size: NA
v_call: TRBV2
d_call: TRBD1
cdr3_nt: TGTGCCAGCAGTGAAGGGGGACAGGGGAGCTCCTACAATGAGCAGTTCTTC
cdr3_aa: CASSEGGQGSSYNEQFF

j_call: TRBJ2-7
clone_size: few
v_call: TRBV7-9
d_call: NA
cdr3_nt: TGTGCCAGCAGCCGATACCGGGACGGTACCTACGAGCAGTACTTC
cdr3_aa: CASSRYRDGTYEQYF

j_call: TRBJ1-2
clone_size: many
v_call: TRBV20-1
d_call: NA
cdr3_nt: TGCAGTGCTAGGCAAACATCTACTGGCTACACCTTC
cdr3_aa: CSARQTSTGYTF

j_call: TRBJ2-5
clone_size: NA
v_call: TRBV7-9
d_call: NA
cdr3_nt: TGTGCCAGCAGCTTACAGGGCATGGGTGAGACCCAGTACTTC
cdr3_aa: CASSLQGMGETQYF

j_call: TRBJ1-1
clone_size: NA
v_call: TRBV6-5
d_call: NA
cdr3_nt: TGTGCCAGCAGAAGAAACAGGCTAAACACTGAAGCTTTCTTT
cdr3_aa: CASRRNRLNTEAFF

j_call: TRBJ2-5
clone_size: NA
v_call: TRBV10-3
d_call: TRBD2
cdr3_nt: TGTGCCATCAGTGAGCCGGAGTTAGCGGGAGGGGAGACCCAGTACTTC
cdr3_aa: CAISEPELAGGETQYF

j_call: TRBJ1-5
clone_size: many
v_call: TRBV10-3
d_call: TRBD1
cdr3_nt: TGTGCCATCAGAGACAGGGATAGTCAGCCCCAGCATTTT
cdr3_aa: CAIRDRDSQPQHF

j_call: TRBJ1-5
clone_size: NA
v_call: TRBV6-6
d_call: NA
cdr3_nt: TGTGCCAGCAGTTACATCTTGGGGAATCAGCCCCAGCATTTT
cdr3_aa: CASSYILGNQPQHF

j_call: TRBJ2-2
clone_size: NA
v_call: TRBV6-5
d_call: NA
cdr3_nt: TGTGCCAGCAGTGAATCCCGGAACACCGGGGAGCTGTTTTTT
cdr3_aa: CASSESRNTGELFF

j_call: TRBJ1-6
clone_size: NA
v_call: TRBV29-1
d_call: TRBD1
cdr3_nt: TGCAGCCAAGCCCCGGGACAGTATAATTCACCCCTCCACTTT
cdr3_aa: CSQAPGQYNSPLHF

j_call: TRBJ1-6
clone_size: many
v_call: TRBV20-1
d_call: NA
cdr3_nt: TGCAGTGCTAGAGATGTATCCTGGACCAGCTCCTATAATTCACCCCTCCACTTT
cdr3_aa: CSARDVSWTSSYNSPLHF

j_call: TRBJ1-1
clone_size: many
v_call: TRBV20-1
d_call: NA
cdr3_nt: TGCAGTGCTAGAGATGCGTCGCAGGCAGGTCCTGAAGCTTTCTTT
cdr3_aa: CSARDASQAGPEAFF

j_call: TRBJ2-2
clone_size: many
v_call: TRBV9
d_call: NA
cdr3_nt: TGTGCCAGCAGCGTGAGAGGGCGGACAGCGAACACCGGGGAGCTGTTTTTT
cdr3_aa: CASSVRGRTANTGELFF